These 23 T cell receptor beta chains came from one sample sequenced in a study of OX40 agonist ivuxolimab in advanced cancers. The assay was immunoSEQ multiplex PCR, and TCRdb's table has in-frame clones only and misses some. The table includes 65,000 or so clones, about four fifths detected once. Source: CD4+ or CD8+ T cells sorted from blood, taken in a trial of the OX40 agonist ivuxolimab. These receptors were collected from an adult with an advanced solid tumor such as melanoma, head and neck, liver or kidney cancer.

This chain joins TRBV30 and TRBJ2-5; D call uncertain. The CDR3 length is 13 residues. Germline CDR1 is GTSNPN and CDR2 is SVGIG (reference sequence). Deletions cut 4 bases from V and 1 base from J, with 10 bases between. CDR3 loop: CAWTKDTQETQYF. In DNA form, the CDR3 reads TGTGCCTGGACCAAAGACACCCAAGAGACCCAGTACTTC.

This chain uses TRBV5-1 with TRBJ1-1; D is perhaps TRBD1 (5 bases). The CDR3 loop spans 16 amino acids. Germline CDR1 SGHRS, CDR2 YFSETQ. V lost 0 bases, J lost 7 bases, and 19 bases lay in between. CDR3 sequence (DNA): TGCGCCAGCAGCTTGGAGGCAGGGATGGGGTACGGTGAAGCTTTCTTT. Protein product: CASSLEAGMGYGEAFF.

This chain joins TRBV7-9 and TRBJ2-1, with TRBD2 matching over 8 bases. This CDR3 spans 15 amino acids. The V gene end was trimmed by 5 bases and the J gene end by 6 bases; junction bases not matched to a gene: 9. CDR1 and CDR2 (germline): SEHNR, FQNEAQ (reference sequence). The CDR3 is CASSQSGGGFNEQFF. The CDR3 DNA reads TGTGCCAGCAGCCAATCGGGAGGGGGGTTCAATGAGCAGTTCTTC. Full variable domain (rest looked up from reference TRBV7-9 and TRBJ2-1): DTGVSQNPRHKITKRGQNVTFRCDPISEHNRLYWYRQTLGQGPEFLTYFQNEAQLEKSRLLSDRFSAERPKGSFSTLEIQRTEQGDSAMYLCASSQSGGGFNEQFFGPGTRLTVL.

CDR3 amino acids: CASSLGLGGAQHF. CDR3 DNA: TGTGCCAGCAGCTTGGGGCTGGGGGGAGCCCAGCATTTT. This chain uses TRBV5-6 with TRBJ1-5; D is perhaps TRBD1 (5 bases). The CDR3 totals 13 residues. Germline loops: CDR1 SGHDT, CDR2 YYEEEE. Trimming took off 0 bases at V and 11 bases at J, with 12 bases between the two ends.

This clone was detected only a few times. The chain couples TRBV9 to TRBJ1-4; no firm D call. Germline lookup yields CDR1 SGDLS and CDR2 YYNGEE. The CDR3 sequence is 14 residues long. V was cut by 1 base and J by 5 bases, with 9 bases left in between. This CDR3 is CASSVSVMNEKLFF. CDR3 DNA: TGTGCCAGCAGCGTATCGGTGATGAATGAAAAACTGTTTTTT.

The J gene is TRBJ1-6, the V gene TRBV5-1; a weak D match, TRBD1 (6 bases). The CDR3 length is 15 residues. CDR1 is SGHRS, CDR2 YFSETQ, per germline. The V end was cut by 4 bases, the J end by 7 bases, with 15 bases between. As DNA, the CDR3 is TGCGCCAGCAGCCTACCTGGGGGGGCCAATTCACCCCTCCACTTT. Translated, it gives CASSLPGGANSPLHF.

This clone is a singleton in its sample. The rearrangement links TRBV5-4 to TRBJ2-5, with 10 bases fitting TRBD2. The CDR3 is 14 amino acids. With 3 bases clipped from V and 5 bases from J, the junction kept 4 bases outside the gene matches. From germline, CDR1 is SGHNT and CDR2 YYREEE (reference sequence). The CDR3 nucleotides are TGTGCCAGCAGCTGGGCTAGCGGGAGTGAGACCCAGTACTTC. It yields the protein CASSWASGSETQYF.

The chain is built from TRBV18 and TRBJ2-5; TRBD2 matches at 12 bases. The germline gives CDR1 KGHSH, CDR2 LQKENI. This CDR3 spans 17 amino acids. Trimming cost V 6 bases and J 4 bases; bases outside gene matches: 12. This CDR3 reads CASSPLLAGGSGETQYF. The DNA of the CDR3 is TGTGCCAGCTCCCCCCTACTAGCGGGAGGCTCGGGAGAGACCCAGTACTTC.

The V gene is TRBV7-8, the J gene TRBJ2-5; D is possibly TRBD1 (8 bases). The germline CDR1 and CDR2 sequences are SGHVS and FQNEAQ. The CDR3 covers 16 residues. With 5 bases removed from V and 1 base from J, the gap between germline ends came to 17 bases. CDR3 sequence (DNA): TGTGCCAGCAGCCCTGGACAGGGAGGGGCCCAAGAGACCCAGTACTTC. Residues: CASSPGQGGAQETQYF.

Details on this clone: This same CDR3 is encoded by further DNA sequences in the sample. V and J are TRBV6-1 and TRBJ1-5, with D possibly TRBD1 on 6 matching bases. This CDR3 has 15 residues. Trimming shortened V by 4 bases and J by 4 bases, and 14 bases separated the two germline ends. Germline CDR1 MNHNS, CDR2 SASEGT. The CDR3 DNA reads as TGTGCCAGCAGTGTAGGGGGGTACGGTAATCAGCCCCAGCATTTT. Translating it yields CASSVGGYGNQPQHF.

V and J are TRBV7-9 and TRBJ1-1; D is unclear. In germline, CDR1 is SEHNR, CDR2 FQNEAQ (reference sequence). CDR3 size: 13 residues. V shed 2 bases and J shed 4 bases, with 8 bases lying between them. This CDR3 reads CASSLQGGTEAFF. In nucleotides, the CDR3 is TGTGCCAGCAGCTTACAAGGAGGCACTGAAGCTTTCTTT.

This chain links TRBV2 with TRBJ1-4, with TRBD1 identical over 9 bases. V lost 4 bases, J lost 7 bases, and 7 bases stayed unmatched. The CDR3 consists of 15 residues. Germline CDR1 is SNHLY and CDR2 is FYNNEI. This CDR3 reads CASSGWTGAREKLFF. CDR3 sequence (DNA): TGTGCCAGCAGTGGGTGGACAGGGGCTCGTGAAAAACTGTTTTTT.

The chain carries TRBV2 and TRBJ2-6; D might be TRBD1 or TRBD2, each matching 5 bases. The CDR3 contains 14 residues. Germline CDR1 is SNHLY and CDR2 is FYNNEI. Between the trimmed V and J ends, which lost 9 bases and 1 base, there was a span of 10 bases. CDR3 protein: CARQRGSGANVLTF. The CDR3 coding sequence is TGTGCCAGACAGAGGGGTTCTGGGGCCAACGTCCTGACTTTC.

The chain has TRBV7-2 and TRBJ1-5; D gene unclear. V was shortened by 2 bases and J by 0 bases, with 8 bases between the two germline ends. Germline V CDR1 and CDR2: SGHTA, FQGNSA. CDR3 length: 15 amino acids. CDR3 residues: CASSLTTVSNQPQHF. As DNA, the CDR3 is TGTGCCAGCAGCTTAACTACAGTTAGCAATCAGCCCCAGCATTTT.

This clone was seen once. V usage is TRBV5-4 and J usage is TRBJ1-5; D not resolved. V lost 3 bases and J 5 bases, leaving 9 bases between the germline ends. Looked up from germline, CDR1 is SGHNT and CDR2 is YYREEE (reference sequence). The CDR3 is made up of 13 amino acids. The CDR3 protein is CASSSGWDQPQHF. The CDR3 region has the DNA TGTGCCAGCAGCTCGGGGTGGGATCAGCCCCAGCATTTT.

The chain links TRBV5-6 to TRBJ1-1; TRBD1 agrees at 11 bases. The V gene end was trimmed by 5 bases and the J gene end by 6 bases; junction bases not matched to a gene: 18. The CDR3 has 18 residues. Germline CDR1 reads SGHDT; CDR2 reads YYEEEE. The CDR3 nucleotides read TGTGCCAGCAGTTTAGCCGGACAGGGGGCCCAATTGGCGGCTGAAGCTTTCTTT. It specifies CASSLAGQGAQLAAEAFF.

This chain links TRBV18 with TRBJ1-3; 7 nucleotides agree with TRBD1. The germline gives CDR1 KGHSH, CDR2 LQKENI. The V segment lost 3 bases and the J segment 0 bases; nucleotides outside the gene matches: 11. The CDR3 is made up of 18 amino acids. The CDR3 loop reads CASSPQGGAADSGNTIYF. The CDR3 nucleotides are TGTGCCAGCTCACCCCAGGGGGGGGCGGCGGACTCTGGAAACACCATATATTTT.

This clone has more than one count but fewer than ten. The chain uses TRBV27 and TRBJ2-1; 14 bases are shared with TRBD2. Trimming removed 5 bases from V and 4 bases from J; junction bases left unmatched: 10. Germline V gene lookup returns CDR1 MNHEY and CDR2 SMNVEV (reference sequence). The CDR3 consists of 18 residues. CDR3 residues: CASSTRLAGGPSYNEQFF. The CDR3 coding sequence is TGTGCCAGCAGTACCCGACTAGCGGGAGGGCCCTCGTACAATGAGCAGTTCTTC.

The chain joins TRBV28 to TRBJ1-1; D is possibly TRBD1 (5 bases). This CDR3 spans 14 amino acids. Per germline, CDR1 MDHEN and CDR2 SYDVKM. V gave up 6 bases and J gave up 0 bases, with 11 bases separating them. As DNA, the CDR3 is TGTGCCAGCAGGAGACAGAGCCTGAACACTGAAGCTTTCTTT. Its protein product is CASRRQSLNTEAFF.

This chain connects TRBV10-2 to TRBJ2-7, with a weak D call TRBD1 (6 bases). V lost 5 bases and J 2 bases, leaving 10 bases between the germline ends. CDR3 size: 13 residues. CDR1 and CDR2 from the germline V gene are WSHSY and SAAADI. CDR3 in amino acids: CASSMDSTYEQYF. The CDR3 region has the DNA TGCGCCAGCAGTATGGACAGTACCTACGAGCAGTACTTC.

The genes are TRBV28 and TRBJ1-2; no definite D call. The CDR3 has 12 amino acids. Germline CDR1 MDHEN, CDR2 SYDVKM. V was cut by 2 bases and J by 4 bases, with 5 bases left in between. CDR3 DNA sequence: TGTGCCAGCAGTTTAAGAGGCTATGGCTACACCTTC. Amino acid sequence: CASSLRGYGYTF.

The gene calls are TRBV2 and TRBJ1-1; perhaps TRBD1 as D (5 bases). The ends were cut back, 6 bases at V and 1 base at J, with 15 bases in the middle. The length of the CDR3 is 15 residues. CDR1 is SNHLY, CDR2 FYNNEI, per germline. The CDR3 is CASREAGLRNTEAFF. The DNA of the CDR3 is TGTGCCAGCAGAGAGGCAGGGTTGCGGAACACTGAAGCTTTCTTT. The whole variable domain, filled in from reference TRBV2 and TRBJ1-1, reads EPEVTQTPSHQVTQMGQEVILRCVPISNHLYFYWYRQILGQKVEFLVSFYNNEISEKSEIFDDQFSVERPDGSNFTLKIRSTKLEDSAMYFCASREAGLRNTEAFFGQGTRLTVV.

The chain links TRBV15 to TRBJ2-5; D may match TRBD1 or TRBD2 (5 bases each). The V gene lost 0 bases and the J gene lost 7 bases, with 12 bases spanning the gap. CDR1 is LNHNV and CDR2 is YYDKDF in the germline V gene (reference sequence). The CDR3 totals 14 residues. The CDR3, as DNA: TGTGCCACCAGCAGAGATAATGGGGGTGGGACCCAGTACTTC. Its translation: CATSRDNGGGTQYF.